The TCR beta chain under discussion was sequenced for a study of T cells after yellow fever vaccination. Findings and caveats of the study: Shared CD4/CD8 clonotypes were a small share, likely from convergent recombination.

TCR cDNA was made by 5'RACE template switching, adding a universal primer site and UMIs. TCRdb independently ran MiXCR on the 5' RACE reads; one entry per CDR3 protein. The sample yields fewer than 650,000 distinct CDR3 sequences, 20% to 25% seen once. A remark on this clonotype: Its antigen is still unknown.

With 6 bases removed from V and 5 bases from J, the gap between germline ends came to 19 bases. Germline V lookup: CDR1 MDHEN, CDR2 SYDVKM. The CDR3 is 15 residues long. V usage is TRBV28 and J usage is TRBJ1-1, with D tentatively TRBD1 (5 bases). The receptor was derived from a young man who received the YFV17D yellow fever vaccine. The input for sequencing was PBMCs, taken 21 days after the first yellow fever vaccination. The CDR3 sequence is CASSSLYLGGTEAFF. In DNA form, the CDR3 reads TGTGCCAGCAGCAGTTTATATCTGGGGGGGACTGAAGCTTTCTTT.